The TCR beta chain under discussion was sequenced for a study of blood T cells in healthy people across ages. Only one count was recorded for this clonotype. Its antigen is undetermined. This may be a read error: a much more frequent sequence differs by one nucleotide. The CDR3 runs 16 residues. Germline CDR1 is SEHNR and CDR2 is FQNEAQ (reference sequence). V was trimmed by 3 bases and J by 4 bases, leaving 17 bases between them. Study results and caveats: Among long-lived donors, naive CD4+ cells were more numerous and diversity higher than in aged donors. The study regarded diversity estimates from one million T cells as underestimates.

Alongside a J-beta primer mix, a sample-barcoded 5' primer served in a second PCR lasting roughly 6 to 11 cycles. TCRdb re-called the 5' RACE reads through MiXCR, storing one row per CDR3 protein. Of about 930,000 distinct CDR3 sequences listed, roughly 29% are singletons. The same data also contributed to another study, on T cells of mothers and their children. That investigation notes: The overlap seen between related mothers and children slightly exceeded that of unrelated pairs, though not significantly.

This sequence originates from a woman between 35 and 50 years old in good health. This sequence joins TRBV7-9 and TRBJ2-3, with D unclear. The sequencing input was blood. Written as DNA, the CDR3 is TGTGCCAGCAGCTTGGTACGGCACCCCGCGGCAGATACGCAGTATTTT. It is translated as CASSLVRHPAADTQYF.